This T cell receptor beta chain appears in the sequencing data of a study of T cells in localized non-small cell lung cancer. The CDR3 consists of 16 residues. V gave up 3 bases and J gave up 8 bases; unmatched junction bases: 8. Germline values: CDR1 SGHTA, CDR2 FQGNSA. Produced via immunoSEQ multiplex PCR; TCRdb's table is partial and in-frame only. This table holds some 50,000 clones, approximately 83% found once. This chain links TRBV7-2 with TRBJ2-4; 12 nucleotides align to TRBD2. The sequence came from a man between 35 and 75 years old with stage III lung adenocarcinoma. Sequenced here: peripheral blood mononuclear cells, sampled before any cancer treatment. This CDR3 is CASSFPSGGAEDIQYF. The CDR3 DNA reads as TGTGCCAGCAGCTTCCCTAGCGGGGGGGCTGAGGACATTCAGTACTTC.